The 14 T cell receptor beta chains listed next were all sequenced from one sample in a study of blood T cells in healthy people across ages (dated by TCRdb to the mid-2010s). Library preparation used 5' RACE. Sequenced on an Illumina HiSeq 2500. A second roughly 6 to 11 cycle PCR used a sample-barcoded 5' primer and a J-beta primer mix. TCRdb handled the public reads itself, with Q25 trimming in fastp and clone calling in MiXCR, and kept productive beta chains. Rows with a matching CDR3 protein are joined into one entry that keeps the most common DNA and genes. The sample profile shows hundreds of thousands of distinct CDR3 sequences; roughly 50% of them were found once. The biggest ten clones account for roughly 24% of the sample. Sequenced sample: blood. These receptors were taken from a man between 40 and 49 years old in good health.

This chain uses TRBV12-3 or TRBV12-4 with TRBJ2-3; 11 nucleotides agree with TRBD2. The CDR3 totals 17 residues. V was clipped by 3 bases and J by 4 bases; unmatched bases: 9. CDR3 protein: CASSFLAGGLSADTQYF. CDR3 in DNA: TGTGCCAGCAGTTTCTTAGCGGGGGGGCTGAGCGCAGATACGCAGTATTTT.

The V gene is TRBV28, the J gene TRBJ2-1; maybe TRBD1 (6 bases). The V and J ends lost 6 bases and 0 bases respectively, with 15 bases between them. The germline V gene encodes CDR1 MDHEN and CDR2 SYDVKM. The CDR3 totals 16 residues. CDR3 sequence reads: CASSSGHLSSYNEQFF. The CDR3 nucleotides read TGTGCCAGCAGCTCGGGACACTTAAGCTCCTACAATGAGCAGTTCTTC.

The chain recombines TRBV29-1 with TRBJ2-6, with D possibly TRBD1 on 6 matching bases. This CDR3 comprises 13 residues. Per germline, CDR1 SQVTM and CDR2 ANQGSEA. V was pared by 3 bases and J by 4 bases, with 7 bases between. The CDR3 sequence is CSVEGAGANVLTF. The CDR3 DNA is TGCAGCGTTGAGGGGGCCGGGGCCAACGTCCTGACTTTC.

The chain links TRBV10-3 to TRBJ2-1; D is uncertain. Germline values: CDR1 ENHRY, CDR2 SYGVKD. Trimming left V 7 bases short and J 5 bases short, with 12 bases between. The CDR3 is 13 residues long. CDR3: CAITPNSDNEQFF. CDR3 sequence (DNA): TGTGCCATCACCCCGAACAGCGACAATGAGCAGTTCTTC.

This chain joins TRBV12-5 and TRBJ2-7; D ambiguous. V was shortened by 0 bases and J by 3 bases, with 3 bases between the two germline ends. Germline V CDR1 and CDR2: LGHNT, FRNRAP. The CDR3 is 12 residues long. Here the CDR3 reads CASGLVHYEQYF. The CDR3 DNA is TGTGCTAGTGGTTTGGTACACTACGAGCAGTACTTC. Supplemented by reference TRBV12-5 and TRBJ2-7, the full variable domain reads DARVTQTPRHKVTEMGQEVTMRCQPILGHNTVFWYRQTMMQGLELLAYFRNRAPLDDSGMPKDRFSAEMPDATLATLKIQPSEPRDSAVYFCASGLVHYEQYFGPGTRLTVT.

The J gene is TRBJ1-5, the V gene TRBV30; D is uncertain. Trimming removed 2 bases from V and 6 bases from J, with 11 bases in between. This CDR3 contains 13 residues. Germline lookup yields CDR1 GTSNPN and CDR2 SVGIG (reference sequence). The CDR3 DNA follows: TGTGCCTGGAGTAGGGAGGTTGCTCAGCCCCAGCATTTT. Protein: CAWSREVAQPQHF. The full variable domain, in which reference TRBV30 and TRBJ1-5 provide the parts outside the CDR3, is SQTIHQWPATLVQPVGSPLSLECTVEGTSNPNLYWYRQAAGRGLQLLFYSVGIGQISSEVPQNLSASRPQDRQFILSSKKLLLSDSGFYLCAWSREVAQPQHFGDGTRLSIL.

This clonotype was picked up a small number of times. This sequence joins TRBV2 and TRBJ2-3; no reliable D call. Germline-derived CDR1 and CDR2 are SNHLY and FYNNEI. V shed 4 bases and J shed 0 bases, with 11 bases lying between them. The CDR3 runs 15 residues. The CDR3 DNA is TGTGCCAGCAGTGGGCAGAGTACTAGCACAGATACGCAGTATTTT. Translating it yields CASSGQSTSTDTQYF.

The sample holds a few counts of this clonotype. This chain uses TRBV27 with TRBJ2-3; a possible D gene is TRBD1 (5 bases). The CDR3 loop spans 16 amino acids. Germline values: CDR1 MNHEY, CDR2 SMNVEV (reference sequence). V lost 5 bases and J lost 4, with 19 bases in between. Here the CDR3 reads CASSPFRTSLADTQYF. The CDR3 DNA is TGTGCCAGCAGTCCCTTTAGGACAAGCTTGGCAGATACGCAGTATTTT.

The CDR3 loop reads CRQRGTGYGYTF. The CDR3 coding sequence is TGCAGACAACGAGGTACGGGCTATGGCTACACCTTC. This chain links TRBV20-1 with TRBJ1-2; no clear D. The germline V gene encodes CDR1 DFQATT and CDR2 SNEGSKA (reference sequence). The CDR3 has 12 residues.

The chain joins TRBV24-1 to TRBJ2-3; the match to TRBD2 covers 15 bases. The CDR3 is made up of 15 amino acids. Germline values: CDR1 KGHDR, CDR2 SFDVKD. With 9 bases clipped from V and 3 bases from J, the junction kept 3 bases outside the gene matches. CDR3 bases: TGTGCCACCGCGGGACTAGCGGGAGGAACAGATACGCAGTATTTT. Its translation: CATAGLAGGTDTQYF.

This chain joins TRBV4-2 and TRBJ2-2, with D unresolved. The V end was cut by 4 bases, the J end by 1 base, with 10 bases between. CDR1 LGHNA and CDR2 YNFKEQ come from the germline V gene. The CDR3 has 15 amino acids. The CDR3 reads CASSRTELNTGELFF. The CDR3 region has the DNA TGTGCCAGCAGCCGTACAGAACTGAACACCGGGGAGCTGTTTTTT.

The chain combines TRBV27 with TRBJ2-5; no clear D gene. V lost 1 base and J lost 0, with 9 bases in between. The CDR3 is made up of 15 amino acids. Germline CDR1 and CDR2: MNHEY and SMNVEV (reference sequence). The CDR3 nucleotides are TGTGCCAGCAGTTTATTTTCCCGCAACCAAGAGACCCAGTACTTC. This translates into CASSLFSRNQETQYF.

The chain carries TRBV24-1 and TRBJ2-1; D possibly matches TRBD1 or TRBD2 (6 bases each). Trimming took off 3 bases at V and 10 bases at J, with 12 bases between the two ends. Germline V gene data show CDR1 as KGHDR and CDR2 as SFDVKD. This CDR3 has 13 amino acids. The CDR3 sequence is CATSDGQGREQFF. The CDR3 nucleotides are TGTGCCACCAGTGATGGTCAGGGGAGGGAGCAGTTCTTC.

This chain links TRBV7-9 with TRBJ1-2; D gene unclear. The CDR3 sequence is 12 residues long. Germline V gene lookup returns CDR1 SEHNR and CDR2 FQNEAQ (reference sequence). The V and J ends lost 2 bases and 8 bases respectively, with 9 bases between them. This CDR3 reads CASSLILCGYTF. The CDR3 bases are TGTGCCAGCAGCTTAATCCTCTGCGGCTACACCTTC.